The next 13 T cell receptor beta chains were all read from a single sample in a study of graft-versus-host responses after intestinal transplantation. The repertoire was sequenced with immunoSEQ multiplex PCR; TCRdb's copy has only in-frame clones and lacks some. The data show tens of thousands of clones, with 90% to 95% seen just once and 4.5% to 7.5% held by the top ten. The sequences come from PBMCs, collected about 120 weeks after a first intestinal transplant, on the day of a second. All receptors come from a human patient who received an intestinal transplant, so some T cells may come from the graft donor.

The J gene is TRBJ2-5, the V gene TRBV25-1, with 7 bases lining up with TRBD2. The J call is uncertain, as TRBJ2-7 better fits the DNA end. The germline V gene has CDR1 MGHDK and CDR2 SYGVNS. CDR3 length: 14 residues. The CDR3 region is CARDGASGYYEQYF. The CDR3 DNA is TGTGCCAGGGACGGGGCTAGCGGTTACTACGAGCAGTACTTC.

The chain couples TRBV5-1 to TRBJ1-5; the D gene is possibly TRBD1 (6 bases). CDR3 length: 14 residues. Germline V CDR1 and CDR2: SGHRS, YFSETQ. The V gene lost 7 bases and the J gene lost 5 bases, with 16 bases spanning the gap. CDR3 coding DNA: TGCGCCAGCCGGATTACTCCAGGGGATCAGCCCCAGCATTTT. This codes for CASRITPGDQPQHF.

The chain employs TRBV9 and TRBJ2-6; no clear D gene. The CDR3 totals 17 residues. Trimming left V 0 bases short and J 2 bases short, with 12 bases between. The germline V gene has CDR1 SGDLS and CDR2 YYNGEE. DNA for the CDR3: TGTGCCAGCAGCGTAGAGTGGGGTTCCCCTGGGGCCAACGTCCTGACTTTC. This encodes CASSVEWGSPGANVLTF.

The genes are TRBV19 and TRBJ2-1, with TRBD1 as a possible D gene (5 bases). The CDR3 extends over 13 amino acids. The V end was cut by 5 bases, the J end by 4 bases, with 9 bases between. Looked up from germline, CDR1 is LNHDA and CDR2 is SQIVND (reference sequence). CDR3 protein: CASSPTAYNEQFF. In DNA, the CDR3 is TGTGCCAGTAGTCCGACAGCATACAATGAGCAGTTCTTC.

The chain couples TRBV5-3 to TRBJ2-1; D gene unclear. TRBV5-3 has ORF status, its function being uncertain. Deletions cut 1 base from V and 9 bases from J, with 20 bases between. CDR3 length: 16 residues. Here the CDR3 DNA reads TGTGCCAGAAGCTTGAGTTTTTGGCTATTCATCATTGAGCAGTTCTTC. It codes for CARSLSFWLFIIEQFF.

The chain joins TRBV5-1 to TRBJ2-7; 8 bases match TRBD2. Per germline, CDR1 SGHRS and CDR2 YFSETQ. The CDR3 has 15 residues. V was pared by 4 bases and J by 0 bases, with 6 bases of the junction left unmatched. In DNA, the CDR3 is TGCGCCAGCAGCCCCCGGGGGGGGCCCTCCTACGAGCAGTACTTC. Residues: CASSPRGGPSYEQYF.

This rearrangement joins TRBV2 to TRBJ2-2, with TRBD2 as a possible D gene (5 bases). The V end lost 3 bases, the J end lost 6 bases, and 8 bases lay between the germline ends. Germline V gene sequence: CDR1 SNHLY, CDR2 FYNNEI. The CDR3 spans 13 residues. CDR3 amino acids: CASSDRGPGELFF. CDR3 DNA sequence: TGTGCCAGCAGTGATCGAGGGCCCGGGGAGCTGTTTTTT.

The V and J genes are TRBV28 and TRBJ2-7; 9 bases match TRBD2. This CDR3 is 16 amino acids long. In germline, CDR1 is MDHEN, CDR2 SYDVKM. The V gene end was trimmed by 3 bases and the J gene end by 0 bases; junction bases not matched to a gene: 6. The CDR3 DNA follows: TGTGCCAGCAGTTTGGTTGCGCGGGAGGGCTCCTACGAGCAGTACTTC. Protein: CASSLVAREGSYEQYF.

The chain is built from TRBV27 and TRBJ1-3; no clear D gene. In germline, CDR1 is MNHEY, CDR2 SMNVEV (reference sequence). The ends were cut back, 3 bases at V and 3 bases at J, with 9 bases in the middle. The CDR3 spans 14 residues. Written as DNA, the CDR3 is TGTGCCAGCAGTTTGGGAAGGTATGGAAACACCATATATTTT. This translates into CASSLGRYGNTIYF.

This chain uses TRBV28 with TRBJ2-7, with D maybe TRBD2 (6 bases). CDR3 length equals 15 residues. Germline V lookup: CDR1 MDHEN, CDR2 SYDVKM. Trimming removed 6 bases from V and 7 bases from J, with 22 bases in between. CDR3 coding DNA: TGTGCCAGCAGCCGTGGGACTGCTCCTTTGGGAGAGCAGTACTTC. Its translation: CASSRGTAPLGEQYF.

CDR3 residues: CASSPAGTSGEEQYF. DNA for the CDR3: TGTGCCAGCAGCCCCGCCGGGACTAGCGGGGAAGAGCAGTACTTC. The chain links TRBV9 to TRBJ2-5, with 13 bases identical to TRBD2. Germline lookup yields CDR1 SGDLS and CDR2 YYNGEE. Trimming at V came to 4 bases and at J to 11 bases, leaving 11 bases not matched to a gene. The CDR3 loop spans 15 amino acids.

The V gene is TRBV28, the J gene TRBJ2-1, with TRBD2 identical over 12 bases. The germline gives CDR1 MDHEN, CDR2 SYDVKM. This CDR3 is 17 amino acids long. V lost 2 bases to trimming and J lost 6 bases; unmatched junction nucleotides: 8. The CDR3: CASSLGLTSGRGNEQFF. Written as DNA, the CDR3 is TGTGCCAGCAGTTTAGGTTTGACTAGCGGGAGAGGCAATGAGCAGTTCTTC.

CDR3 DNA: TGTGCTAGTGGTTTGGCTGGAGGGACTAGCGGATCCTACGAGCAGTACTTC. It codes for CASGLAGGTSGSYEQYF. The chain combines TRBV12-5 with TRBJ2-7; TRBD2 matches at 11 bases. Trimming at V came to 1 base and at J to 1 base, leaving 6 bases not matched to a gene. CDR1 and CDR2 from the germline V gene are LGHNT and FRNRAP. CDR3 size: 17 residues.